The rows below give T cell receptor beta chains drawn from one sample of a study of radiotherapy plus CTLA-4 blockade in lung cancer. Assay: immunoSEQ multiplex PCR; the TCRdb copy retains only in-frame clones and omits some. This sample has about 16,000 clones, with approximately 72% found just once. The input for sequencing was peripheral blood, taken from a patient treated with radiotherapy plus ipilimumab. The receptors shown here come from a human donor with non-small cell lung cancer whose response to radiotherapy plus ipilimumab could not be evaluated. Both conserved end residues are part of each CDR3. Fields, in order: D gene, V gene, clone size, J gene, CDR3 protein, CDR3 DNA. D genes are given only for firm matches. Clone size, where shown, is once, few, many, or a class for clones that have expanded.

TRBD1	TRBV27	.	TRBJ2-5	CASRIQGKETQYF	TGTGCCAGCAGAATACAGGGGAAAGAGACCCAGTACTTC
TRBD1	TRBV5-5	.	TRBJ1-2	CASSLDAGQGYGYTF	TGTGCCAGCAGCCTCGACGCGGGACAGGGCTATGGCTACACCTTC
.	TRBV27	.	TRBJ1-5	CASSQGTTLSNQPQHF	TGTGCCAGCAGCCAAGGGACAACCCTGTCAAATCAGCCCCAGCATTTT
TRBD2	TRBV7-2	.	TRBJ2-1	CASSLAPERGAVEQFF	TGTGCCAGCAGCTTAGCGCCGGAGCGGGGGGCGGTTGAGCAGTTCTTC
TRBD2	TRBV30	.	TRBJ2-5	CAWSVLDERGPLQETQYF	TGTGCCTGGAGTGTACTGGATGAGCGGGGGCCGCTACAAGAGACCCAGTACTTC
.	TRBV9	.	TRBJ2-7	CASSSGLASYEQYF	TGTGCCAGCAGCTCCGGACTGGCCTCCTACGAGCAGTACTTC
.	TRBV11-3	.	TRBJ2-1	CASSPDPGYYNEQFF	TGTGCCAGCAGCCCAGACCCGGGATACTACAATGAGCAGTTCTTC
TRBD2	TRBV9	.	TRBJ2-1	CASSALTSGVNEQFF	TGTGCCAGCAGCGCCCTCACTAGCGGGGTAAATGAGCAGTTCTTC
TRBD1	TRBV6-4	few	TRBJ2-7	CASSYLGQGYEQYF	TGTGCCAGCAGTTACTTAGGACAGGGCTACGAGCAGTACTTC
TRBD2	TRBV15	.	TRBJ2-3	CATSRQTSGGPGDTQYF	TGTGCCACCAGCAGGCAGACTAGCGGGGGGCCCGGAGATACGCAGTATTTT
.	TRBV6-1	.	TRBJ1-1	CASGLGRQNTEAFF	TGTGCCAGCGGACTAGGACGGCAGAACACTGAAGCTTTCTTT
.	TRBV27	.	TRBJ2-2	CASRGQGSNTGELFF	TGTGCCAGCCGAGGCCAGGGGTCGAACACCGGGGAGCTGTTTTTT
TRBD2	TRBV10-3	.	TRBJ2-7	CAISAQGGLAAVEQYF	TGTGCCATCAGTGCACAAGGGGGACTAGCGGCGGTCGAGCAGTACTTC
.	TRBV27	few	TRBJ2-5	CASSLAAPPETQYF	TGTGCCAGCAGCCTTGCGGCACCCCCAGAGACCCAGTACTTC
TRBD1	TRBV28	.	TRBJ2-5	CASSSTGRLGTQYF	TGTGCCAGCAGCTCGACAGGGCGTCTCGGGACCCAGTACTTC
.	TRBV27	.	TRBJ1-1	CASSWRFGYTEAFF	TGTGCCAGCAGTTGGAGATTCGGGTACACTGAAGCTTTCTTT